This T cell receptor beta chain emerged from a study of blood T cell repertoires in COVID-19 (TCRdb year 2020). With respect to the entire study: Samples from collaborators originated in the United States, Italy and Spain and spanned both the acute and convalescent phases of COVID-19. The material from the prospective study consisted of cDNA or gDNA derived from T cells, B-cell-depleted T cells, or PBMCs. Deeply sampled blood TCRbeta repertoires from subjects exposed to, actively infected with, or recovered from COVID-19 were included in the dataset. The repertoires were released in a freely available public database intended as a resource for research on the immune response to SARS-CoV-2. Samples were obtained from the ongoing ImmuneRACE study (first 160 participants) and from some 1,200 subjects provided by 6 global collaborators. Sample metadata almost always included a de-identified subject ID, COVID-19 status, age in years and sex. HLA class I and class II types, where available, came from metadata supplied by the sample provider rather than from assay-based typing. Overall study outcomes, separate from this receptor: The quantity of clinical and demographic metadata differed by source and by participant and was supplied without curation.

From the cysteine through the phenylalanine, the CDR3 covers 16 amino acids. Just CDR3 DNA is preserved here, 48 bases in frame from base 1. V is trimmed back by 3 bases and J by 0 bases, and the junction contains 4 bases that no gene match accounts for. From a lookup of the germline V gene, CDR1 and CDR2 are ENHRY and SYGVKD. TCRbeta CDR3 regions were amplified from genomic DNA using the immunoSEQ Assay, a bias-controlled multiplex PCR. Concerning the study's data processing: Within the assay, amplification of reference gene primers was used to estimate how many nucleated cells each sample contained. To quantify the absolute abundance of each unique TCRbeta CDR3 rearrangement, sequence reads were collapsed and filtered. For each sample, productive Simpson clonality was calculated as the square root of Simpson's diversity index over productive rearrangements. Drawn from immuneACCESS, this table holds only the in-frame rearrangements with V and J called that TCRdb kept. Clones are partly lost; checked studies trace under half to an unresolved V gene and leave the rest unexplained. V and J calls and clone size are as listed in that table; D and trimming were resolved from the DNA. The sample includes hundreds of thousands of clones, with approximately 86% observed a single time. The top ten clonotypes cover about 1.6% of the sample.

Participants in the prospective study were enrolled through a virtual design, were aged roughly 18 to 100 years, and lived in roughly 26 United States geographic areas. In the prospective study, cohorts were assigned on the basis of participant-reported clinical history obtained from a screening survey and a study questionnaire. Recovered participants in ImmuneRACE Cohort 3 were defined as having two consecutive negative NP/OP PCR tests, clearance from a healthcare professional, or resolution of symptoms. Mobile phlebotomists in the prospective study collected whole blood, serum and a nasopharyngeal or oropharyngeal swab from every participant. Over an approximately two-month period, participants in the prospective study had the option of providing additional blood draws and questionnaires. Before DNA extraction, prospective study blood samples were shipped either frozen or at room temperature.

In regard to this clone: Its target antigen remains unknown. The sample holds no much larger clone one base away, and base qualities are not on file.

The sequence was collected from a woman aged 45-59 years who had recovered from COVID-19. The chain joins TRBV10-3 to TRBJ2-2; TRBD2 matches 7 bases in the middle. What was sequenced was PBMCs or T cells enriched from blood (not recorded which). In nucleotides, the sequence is TGTGCCATCAGTGACGCGAGCGGGACGAACACCGGGGAGCTGTTTTTT. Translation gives CAISDASGTNTGELFF.